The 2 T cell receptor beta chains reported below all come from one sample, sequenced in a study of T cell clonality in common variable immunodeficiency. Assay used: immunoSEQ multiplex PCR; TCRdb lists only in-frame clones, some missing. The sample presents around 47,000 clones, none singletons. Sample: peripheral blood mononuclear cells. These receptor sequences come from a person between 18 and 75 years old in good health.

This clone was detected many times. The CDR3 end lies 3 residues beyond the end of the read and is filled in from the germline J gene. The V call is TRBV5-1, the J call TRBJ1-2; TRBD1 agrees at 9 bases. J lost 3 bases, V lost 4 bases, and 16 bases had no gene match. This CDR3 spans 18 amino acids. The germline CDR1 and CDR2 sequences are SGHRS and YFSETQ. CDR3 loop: CASSLEPGRQGEHYGYTF. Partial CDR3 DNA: TGCGCCAGCAGCCTCGAACCAGGCCGACAGGGGGAGCACTATGGC.

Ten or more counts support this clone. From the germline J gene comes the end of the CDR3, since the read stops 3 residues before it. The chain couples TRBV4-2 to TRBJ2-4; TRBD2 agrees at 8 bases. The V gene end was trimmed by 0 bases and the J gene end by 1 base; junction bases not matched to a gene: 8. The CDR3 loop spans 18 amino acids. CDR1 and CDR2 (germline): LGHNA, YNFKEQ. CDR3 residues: CASSQEPLAGLAKNIQYF. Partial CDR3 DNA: TGTGCCAGCAGCCAAGAGCCCCTAGCGGGTTTGGCCAAAAACATT.